A single sample is the source of the 5 T cell receptor beta chains below, sequenced in a study of blood T cell repertoires in COVID-19. Libraries were prepared by immunoSEQ multiplex PCR; TCRdb keeps only in-frame clonotypes and omits some of them. The table shows around 84,000 clones, with roughly 90% occurring only once. Sequenced material: peripheral blood. The origin of the receptors is a man between 50 and 59 years old with active COVID-19.

This chain links TRBV6-6 with TRBJ2-3; TRBD2 aligns across 7 bases. CDR1 MNHNY and CDR2 SVGAGI come from the germline V gene (reference sequence). The CDR3 runs to 15 residues. V lost 6 bases and J lost 4; bases outside the gene matches: 10. Here the CDR3 DNA reads TGTGCCAGCAGCCAAGGGCGGGAGATGGCAGATACGCAGTATTTT. Translation gives CASSQGREMADTQYF.

The rearrangement uses TRBV3-1 (or the pseudogene TRBV3-2) and TRBJ2-7; 8 nucleotides align to TRBD1. V was clipped by 4 bases and J by 4 bases; unmatched bases: 15. The CDR3 runs to 17 residues. From germline, CDR1 is LGHDT and CDR2 YNNKEL (reference sequence). CDR3 DNA sequence: TGTGCCAGCAGCCCGAAGACAGGGGTTAGGCGCGCTTACGAGCAGTACTTC. It yields the protein CASSPKTGVRRAYEQYF.

This clone was counted between two and nine times. The chain combines TRBV3-1 (or the pseudogene TRBV3-2) with TRBJ1-6; possible D gene TRBD1, 6 bases. The CDR3 covers 14 residues. Germline CDR1 is LGHDT and CDR2 is YNNKEL (reference sequence). V shed 4 bases and J shed 11 bases, with 15 bases lying between them. For the CDR3, the DNA is TGTGCCAGCAGCCTCGGGACATCCGGAGCACCCCTCCACTTT. Encoded protein: CASSLGTSGAPLHF.

V gene TRBV11-3 combines with J gene TRBJ2-1; D call uncertain. CDR3 size: 12 residues. Trimming pared 6 bases from V and 5 bases from J, leaving 8 bases between. Germline CDR1 reads SGHNT; CDR2 reads YENEEA. CDR3 nucleotides: TGTGCCAGCAGGTCATCCCACAATGAGCAGTTCTTC. Translating gives CASRSSHNEQFF.

J is TRBJ2-1 and V is TRBV5-1, with 12 bases aligning to TRBD2. Germline V gene sequence: CDR1 SGHRS, CDR2 YFSETQ. The CDR3 runs 16 residues. V was clipped by 5 bases and J by 3 bases; unmatched bases: 6. The CDR3 bases are TGCGCCAGCAGACCTAGCGGGGGGGCCGGCTACAATGAGCAGTTCTTC. Its protein product is CASRPSGGAGYNEQFF.